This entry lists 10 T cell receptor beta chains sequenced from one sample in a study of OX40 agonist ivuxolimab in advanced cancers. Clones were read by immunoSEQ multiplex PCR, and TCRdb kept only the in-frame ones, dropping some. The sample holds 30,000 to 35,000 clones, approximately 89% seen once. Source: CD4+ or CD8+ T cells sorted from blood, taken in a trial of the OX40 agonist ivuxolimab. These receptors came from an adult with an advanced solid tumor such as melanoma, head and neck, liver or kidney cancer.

The CDR3 DNA reads as TGTGCCAGCAGAGGATACGCTAACTATGGCTACACCTTC. This codes for CASRGYANYGYTF. This chain links TRBV28 with TRBJ1-2; D is ambiguous. The CDR3 spans 13 residues. V gave up 6 bases and J gave up 0 bases, with 8 bases separating them. Germline V lookup: CDR1 MDHEN, CDR2 SYDVKM.

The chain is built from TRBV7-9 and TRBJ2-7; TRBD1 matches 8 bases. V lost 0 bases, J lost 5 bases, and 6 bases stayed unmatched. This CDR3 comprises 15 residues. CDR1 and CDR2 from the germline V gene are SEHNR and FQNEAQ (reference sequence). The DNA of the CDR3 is TGTGCCAGCAGCTTAGCCCAGGGGGCTGTAGACGAGCAGTACTTC. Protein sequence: CASSLAQGAVDEQYF.

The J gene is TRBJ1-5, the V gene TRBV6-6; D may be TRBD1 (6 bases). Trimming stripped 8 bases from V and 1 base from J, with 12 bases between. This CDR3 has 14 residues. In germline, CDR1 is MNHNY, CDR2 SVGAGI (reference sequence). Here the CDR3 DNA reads TGTGCCAGCCAGGGAGGGGGAAGCAATCAGCCCCAGCATTTT. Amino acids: CASQGGGSNQPQHF.

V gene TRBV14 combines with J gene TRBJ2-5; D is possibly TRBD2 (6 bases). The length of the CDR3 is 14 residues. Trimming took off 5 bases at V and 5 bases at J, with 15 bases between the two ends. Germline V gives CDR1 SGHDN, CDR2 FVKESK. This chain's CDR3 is CASSWTTGGETQYF. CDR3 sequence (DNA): TGTGCCAGCAGCTGGACTACCGGTGGGGAGACCCAGTACTTC.

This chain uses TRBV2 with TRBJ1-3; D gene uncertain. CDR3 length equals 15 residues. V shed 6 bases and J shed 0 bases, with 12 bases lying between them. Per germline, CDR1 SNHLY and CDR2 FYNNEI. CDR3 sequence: CASSGVYGSGNTIYF. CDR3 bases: TGTGCCAGCAGCGGGGTATACGGCTCTGGAAACACCATATATTTT.

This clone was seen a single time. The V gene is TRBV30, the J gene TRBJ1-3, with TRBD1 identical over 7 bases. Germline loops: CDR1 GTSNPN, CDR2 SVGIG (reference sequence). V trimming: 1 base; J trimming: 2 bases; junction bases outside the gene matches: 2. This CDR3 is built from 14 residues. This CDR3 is CAWSEGAAGNTIYF. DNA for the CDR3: TGTGCCTGGAGTGAGGGGGCTGCTGGAAACACCATATATTTT.

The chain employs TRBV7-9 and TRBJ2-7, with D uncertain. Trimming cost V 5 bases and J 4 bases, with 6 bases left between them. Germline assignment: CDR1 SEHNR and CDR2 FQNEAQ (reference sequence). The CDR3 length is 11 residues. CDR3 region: CASSDRYEQYF. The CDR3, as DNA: TGTGCCAGCAGCGATAGGTACGAGCAGTACTTC.

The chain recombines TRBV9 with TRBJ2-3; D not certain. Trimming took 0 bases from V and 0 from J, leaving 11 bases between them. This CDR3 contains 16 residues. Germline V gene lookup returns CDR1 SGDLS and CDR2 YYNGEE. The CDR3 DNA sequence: TGTGCCAGCAGCGTAGGATTAGCTTCCAGCACAGATACGCAGTATTTT. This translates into CASSVGLASSTDTQYF.

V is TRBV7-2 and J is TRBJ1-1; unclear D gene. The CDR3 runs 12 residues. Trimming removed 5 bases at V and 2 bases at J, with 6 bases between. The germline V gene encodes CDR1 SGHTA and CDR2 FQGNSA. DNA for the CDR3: TGTGCCAGCAGCATCCAAAACACTGAAGCTTTCTTT. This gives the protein CASSIQNTEAFF.

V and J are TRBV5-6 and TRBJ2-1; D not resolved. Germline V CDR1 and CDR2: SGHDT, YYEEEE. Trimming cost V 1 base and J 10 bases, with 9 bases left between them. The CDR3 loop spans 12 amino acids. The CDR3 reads CASSLLAGEQFF. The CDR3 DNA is TGTGCCAGCAGCTTGTTAGCAGGCGAGCAGTTCTTC.